The clone carrying this T cell receptor beta chain was seen ten or more times. This sample stems from a study of T cells in Graves' hyperthyroidism and ophthalmopathy. Germline lookup yields CDR1 SNHLY and CDR2 FYNNEI. CDR3 length: 14 amino acids. Trimming took 8 bases from V and 3 from J; bases not matched to a gene: 6. RNA transcripts gave rise to amplified TCR beta CDR3 regions. Initially, a first-round RT-PCR of the TCR CDR3 employed the HTBI primer set. TCRdb recomputed calls from the multiplex PCR reads with MiXCR, one row per CDR3 protein. The repertoire holds 600,000 to 650,000 distinct CDR3 sequences, with around 20% as singletons.

The chain links TRBV2 to TRBJ2-7, with 11 bases identical to TRBD2. The sequence was obtained from a man aged 30 to 45 with Graves' ophthalmopathy. The sample consisted of blood. The CDR3 sequence: CASGPGLADYEQYF. In DNA form, the CDR3 reads TGTGCCAGCGGACCGGGACTAGCGGACTACGAGCAGTACTTC.